The T cell receptor (beta chain) under discussion was sequenced for a study of early T cells in non-severe SARS-CoV-2 infection. Tagging with unique molecular identifiers was applied to individual cDNA molecules. TCRdb fed the 5' RACE reads into MiXCR, producing one record per CDR3 protein. The sample contains tens of thousands of distinct CDR3 sequences, 5% to 6.5% of which appear only once. Trimming shortened V by 3 bases and J by 5 bases, and 9 bases separated the two germline ends. CDR1 SGHTA and CDR2 FQGNSA come from the germline V gene. The CDR3 extends over 13 amino acids. This receptor was obtained from an adult who was a healthcare worker with PCR-confirmed SARS-CoV-2 infection or an uninfected control (not recorded which). Sequencing used whole blood, obtained at baseline. This sequence joins TRBV7-2 and TRBJ2-3; D is unresolved. The CDR3 DNA sequence: TGTGCCAGCAGCTTTAGGGCCCAAGATACGCAGTATTTT. Encoded protein: CASSFRAQDTQYF.